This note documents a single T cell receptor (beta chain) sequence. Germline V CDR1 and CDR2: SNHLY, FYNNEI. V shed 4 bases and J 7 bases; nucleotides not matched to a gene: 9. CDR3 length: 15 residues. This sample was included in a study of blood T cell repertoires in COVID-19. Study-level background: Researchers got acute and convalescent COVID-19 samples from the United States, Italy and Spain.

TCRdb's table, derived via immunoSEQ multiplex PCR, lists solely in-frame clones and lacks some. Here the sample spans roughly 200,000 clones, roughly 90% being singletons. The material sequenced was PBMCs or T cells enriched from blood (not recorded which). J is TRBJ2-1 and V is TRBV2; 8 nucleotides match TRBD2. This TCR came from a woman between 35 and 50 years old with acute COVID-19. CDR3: CASSGLAGGGNEQFF. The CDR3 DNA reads TGTGCCAGCAGTGGGTTGGCGGGGGGAGGTAATGAGCAGTTCTTC.